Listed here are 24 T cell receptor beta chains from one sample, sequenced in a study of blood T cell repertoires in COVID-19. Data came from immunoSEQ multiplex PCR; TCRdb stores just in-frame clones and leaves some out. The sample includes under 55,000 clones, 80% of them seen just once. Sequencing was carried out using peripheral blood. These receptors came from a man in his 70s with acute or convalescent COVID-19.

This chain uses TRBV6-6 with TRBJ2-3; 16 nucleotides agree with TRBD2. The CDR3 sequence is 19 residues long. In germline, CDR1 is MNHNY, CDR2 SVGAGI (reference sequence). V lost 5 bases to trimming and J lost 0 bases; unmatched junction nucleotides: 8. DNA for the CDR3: TGTGCCAGCAGTCCCGGGACTAGCGGGGGGGTCTCTAGCACAGATACGCAGTATTTT. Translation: CASSPGTSGGVSSTDTQYF.

The CDR3 nucleotides are TGTGCCAGCAGTCCTCCGACTACAGCGAACACTGAAGCTTTCTTT. It specifies CASSPPTTANTEAFF. V and J are TRBV5-5 and TRBJ1-1; unclear D gene. V lost 5 bases, J lost 1 base, and 15 bases lay in between. The germline V gene encodes CDR1 SGHKS and CDR2 YYEKEE (reference sequence). The CDR3 runs to 15 residues.

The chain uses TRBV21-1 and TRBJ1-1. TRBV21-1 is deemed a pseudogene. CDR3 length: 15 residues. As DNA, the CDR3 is TGTGCCAGCAGCAATGCGGGGGGCCCCTATATGGAAGCTTTCTTT. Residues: CASSNAGGPYMEAFF.

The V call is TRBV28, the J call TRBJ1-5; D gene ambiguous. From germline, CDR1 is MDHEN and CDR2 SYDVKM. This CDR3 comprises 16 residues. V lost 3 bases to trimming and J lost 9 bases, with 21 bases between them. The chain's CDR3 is CASSFHGSGVAPPQHF. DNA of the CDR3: TGTGCCAGCAGTTTCCACGGTAGCGGTGTCGCTCCGCCCCAGCATTTT.

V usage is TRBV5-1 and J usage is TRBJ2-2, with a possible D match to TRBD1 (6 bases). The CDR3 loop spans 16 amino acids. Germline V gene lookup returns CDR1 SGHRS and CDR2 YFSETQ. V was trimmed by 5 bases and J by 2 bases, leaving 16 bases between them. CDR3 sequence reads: CASSTQPTGNTGELFF. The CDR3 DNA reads TGCGCCAGCAGTACGCAACCGACAGGCAACACCGGGGAGCTGTTTTTT.

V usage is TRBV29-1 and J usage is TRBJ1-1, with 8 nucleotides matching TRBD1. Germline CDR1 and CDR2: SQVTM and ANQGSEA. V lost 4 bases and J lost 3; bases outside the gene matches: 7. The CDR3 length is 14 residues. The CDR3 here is CSVGDRGSYTEAFF. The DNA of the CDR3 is TGCAGCGTTGGAGACAGGGGATCGTACACTGAAGCTTTCTTT.

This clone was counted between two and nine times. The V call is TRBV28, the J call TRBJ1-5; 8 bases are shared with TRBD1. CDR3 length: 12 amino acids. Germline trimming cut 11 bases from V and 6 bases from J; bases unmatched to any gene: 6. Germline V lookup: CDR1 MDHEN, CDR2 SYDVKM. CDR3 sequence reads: CAGQGAGQPQHF. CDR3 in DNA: TGTGCCGGTCAGGGGGCGGGTCAGCCCCAGCATTTT.

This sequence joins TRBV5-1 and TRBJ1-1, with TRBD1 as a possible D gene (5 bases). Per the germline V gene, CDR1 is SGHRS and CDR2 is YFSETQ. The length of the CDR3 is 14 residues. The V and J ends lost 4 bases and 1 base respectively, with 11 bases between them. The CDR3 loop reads CASSADRGNTEAFF. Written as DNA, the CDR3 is TGCGCCAGCAGCGCAGACAGAGGGAACACTGAAGCTTTCTTT. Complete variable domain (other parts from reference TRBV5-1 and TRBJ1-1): KAGVTQTPRYLIKTRGQQVTLSCSPISGHRSVSWYQQTPGQGLQFLFEYFSETQRNKGNFPGRFSGRQFSNSRSEMNVSTLELGDSALYLCASSADRGNTEAFFGQGTRLTVV.

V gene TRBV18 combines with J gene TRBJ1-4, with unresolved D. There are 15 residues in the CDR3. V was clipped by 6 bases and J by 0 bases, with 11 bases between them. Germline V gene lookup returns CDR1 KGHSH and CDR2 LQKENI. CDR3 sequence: CASSREIPTNEKLFF. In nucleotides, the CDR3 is TGTGCCAGCTCCCGGGAGATCCCAACTAATGAAAAACTGTTTTTT.

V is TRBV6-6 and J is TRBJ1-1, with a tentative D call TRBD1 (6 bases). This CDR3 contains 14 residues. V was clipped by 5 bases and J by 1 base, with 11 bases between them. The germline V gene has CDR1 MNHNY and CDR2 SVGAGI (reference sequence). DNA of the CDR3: TGTGCCAGCAGTGCACACAGGGAGAACACTGAAGCTTTCTTT. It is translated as CASSAHRENTEAFF.

The CDR3 DNA reads TGTGCCAGCAGTCATGCCCGGGACAGTTACGAGCAGTACTTC. Its translation: CASSHARDSYEQYF. The chain uses TRBV27 and TRBJ2-7, with 7 nucleotides matching TRBD1. This CDR3 comprises 14 residues. Trimming cost V 5 bases and J 4 bases; bases outside gene matches: 8. Germline V gene lookup returns CDR1 MNHEY and CDR2 SMNVEV (reference sequence).

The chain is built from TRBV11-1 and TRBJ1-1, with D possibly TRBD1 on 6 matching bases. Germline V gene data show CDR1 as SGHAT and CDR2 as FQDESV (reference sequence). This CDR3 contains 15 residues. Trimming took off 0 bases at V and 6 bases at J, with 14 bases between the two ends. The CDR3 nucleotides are TGTGCCAGCAGCTTAGCGAGGGGGTCTTCAGCTGAAGCTTTCTTT. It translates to CASSLARGSSAEAFF.

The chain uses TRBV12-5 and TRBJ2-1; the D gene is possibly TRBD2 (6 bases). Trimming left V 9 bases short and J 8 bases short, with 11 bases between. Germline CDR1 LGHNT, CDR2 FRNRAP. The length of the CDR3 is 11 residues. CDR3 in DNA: TGTGCTAGCGGGGGAATCTATGAGCAGTTCTTC. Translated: CASGGIYEQFF.

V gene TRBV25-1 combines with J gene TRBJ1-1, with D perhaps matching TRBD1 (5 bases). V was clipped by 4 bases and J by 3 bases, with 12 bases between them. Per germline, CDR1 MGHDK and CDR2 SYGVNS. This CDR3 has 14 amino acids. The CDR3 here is CASSGQGGYTEAFF. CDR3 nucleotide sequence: TGTGCCAGCAGTGGGCAGGGTGGATACACTGAAGCTTTCTTT.

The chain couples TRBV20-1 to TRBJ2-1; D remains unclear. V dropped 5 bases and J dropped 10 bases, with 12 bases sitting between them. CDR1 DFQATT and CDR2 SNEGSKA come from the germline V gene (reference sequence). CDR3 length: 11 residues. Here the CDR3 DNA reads TGCAGTGCTCCGCTGTCAGTAGAGCAGTTCTTC. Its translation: CSAPLSVEQFF.

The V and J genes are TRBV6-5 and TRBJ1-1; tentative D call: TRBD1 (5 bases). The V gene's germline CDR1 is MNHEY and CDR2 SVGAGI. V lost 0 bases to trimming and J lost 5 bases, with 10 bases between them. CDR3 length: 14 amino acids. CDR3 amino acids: CASSYSDKVTEAFF. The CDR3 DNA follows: TGTGCCAGCAGTTACTCGGACAAGGTGACTGAAGCTTTCTTT.

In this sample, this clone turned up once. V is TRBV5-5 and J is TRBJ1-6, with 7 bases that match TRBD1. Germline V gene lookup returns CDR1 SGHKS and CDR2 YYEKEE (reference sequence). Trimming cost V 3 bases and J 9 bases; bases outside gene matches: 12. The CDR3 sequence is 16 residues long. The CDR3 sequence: CASSSLVQGFGSPLHF. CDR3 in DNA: TGTGCCAGCAGCTCCCTCGTACAGGGGTTCGGTTCACCCCTCCACTTT.

CDR3 residues: CASSRTASLTYEQYF. In DNA, the CDR3 is TGTGCCAGCTCCAGGACAGCGAGCTTAACCTACGAGCAGTACTTC. The chain recombines TRBV6-5 with TRBJ2-7; possibly TRBD1 for D (6 bases). The CDR3 totals 15 residues. The germline gives CDR1 MNHEY, CDR2 SVGAGI. V lost 8 bases to trimming and J lost 2 bases, with 19 bases between them.

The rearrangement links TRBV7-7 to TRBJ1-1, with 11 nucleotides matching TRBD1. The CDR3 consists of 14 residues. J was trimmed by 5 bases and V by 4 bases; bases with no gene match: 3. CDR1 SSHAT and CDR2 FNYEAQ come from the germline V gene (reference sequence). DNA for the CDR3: TGTGCCAGCAGCTCCGGGACAGGGGGTACTGAAGCTTTCTTT. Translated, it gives CASSSGTGGTEAFF.

The chain's CDR3 is CASSRGGDSPLHF. The CDR3 DNA reads TGTGCCAGTAGTAGAGGGGGTGATTCACCCCTCCACTTT. This sequence joins TRBV19 and TRBJ1-6; tentative D call: TRBD1 (6 bases). The CDR3 totals 13 residues. V lost 4 bases, J lost 8 bases, and 9 bases lay in between. Germline CDR1 reads LNHDA; CDR2 reads SQIVND (reference sequence).

CDR3 sequence reads: CASSFYWDRGSYEQYF. In DNA, the CDR3 is TGTGCCAGCAGTTTTTATTGGGACAGGGGTTCCTACGAGCAGTACTTC. The gene calls are TRBV27 and TRBJ2-7; 10 bases align to TRBD1. The CDR3 runs to 16 residues. Germline loops: CDR1 MNHEY, CDR2 SMNVEV (reference sequence). The ends lost 3 bases at V and 1 base at J; junction bases unmatched: 6.

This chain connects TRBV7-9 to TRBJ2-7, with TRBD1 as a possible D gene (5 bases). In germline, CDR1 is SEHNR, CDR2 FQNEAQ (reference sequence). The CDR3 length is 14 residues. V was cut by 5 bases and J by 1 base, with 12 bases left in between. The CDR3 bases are TGTGCCAGCAGCCAAGGTAACAGGTCCTACGAGCAGTACTTC. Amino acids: CASSQGNRSYEQYF.

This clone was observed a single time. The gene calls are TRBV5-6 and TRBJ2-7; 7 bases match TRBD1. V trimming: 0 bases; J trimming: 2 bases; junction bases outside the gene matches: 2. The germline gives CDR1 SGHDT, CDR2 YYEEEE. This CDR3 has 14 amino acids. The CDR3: CASSLGQGPYEQYF. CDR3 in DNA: TGTGCCAGCAGCTTGGGACAGGGCCCCTACGAGCAGTACTTC.

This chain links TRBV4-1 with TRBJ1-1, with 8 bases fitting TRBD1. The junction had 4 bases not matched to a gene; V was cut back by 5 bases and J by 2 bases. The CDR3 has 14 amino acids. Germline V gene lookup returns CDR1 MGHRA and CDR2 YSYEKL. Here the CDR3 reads CASSATGGNTEAFF. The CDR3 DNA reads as TGCGCCAGCAGCGCAACAGGGGGAAACACTGAAGCTTTCTTT.